The sequence of this T cell receptor beta chain was determined in a study of cytomegalovirus exposure and HLA in healthy donors. On the study more broadly: The Caucasian-associated ancestry cluster contained about four fifths of the 398 genotyped donors.

PCR amplification relied on 60 Vbeta primers (plus 13 Jbeta primers). Sequenced by immunoSEQ multiplex PCR; TCRdb stores in-frame clones only, minus some. The sample lists about 190,000 clones, 70% to 75% occurring once. Whole-study findings and limits: Earlier analysis found most TCR beta V segments productive about 87% or about 30% of the time.

With 9 bases clipped from V and 2 bases from J, the junction kept 3 bases outside the gene matches. CDR1 is SGHVS, CDR2 FNYEAQ, per germline. This CDR3 region has 13 residues. The study sampled nominally healthy donors, though unrecorded immune exposures were likely. With respect to this clone: Its antigen is not identified.

V and J are TRBV7-6 and TRBJ2-7, with 11 bases identical to TRBD2. The sequencing input was PBMCs. This TCR derives from a woman in her twenties or thirties in good health and CMV-seropositive. CDR3 nucleotides: TGTGCCAGGGTAGCGGGAGGGGCCTACGAGCAGTACTTC. It encodes CARVAGGAYEQYF. Together with reference TRBV7-6 and TRBJ2-7, the CDR3 gives the full variable domain: GAGVSQSPRYKVTKRGQDVALRCDPISGHVSLYWYRQALGQGPEFLTYFNYEAQQDKSGLPNDRFSAERPEGSISTLTIQRTEQRDSAMYRCARVAGGAYEQYFGPGTRLTVT.